A few counts support the clone carrying this T cell receptor beta chain. The CDR3 spans 13 residues. Germline V gene lookup returns CDR1 SQVTM and CDR2 ANQGSEA. V gave up 6 bases and J gave up 7 bases; unmatched junction bases: 7. Proliferating CFSE-low CD3+CD4+ and CD3+CD8+ responders were sorted after the reaction. This sample was taken from a study of graft-versus-host responses after intestinal transplantation. Notes on the study in general: Circulating GvH clones peaking coincided with falling HvG clones soon after transplant. Recipient marrow contained GvH clones, some of which appeared first in ileum or blood.

Sequencing was performed with immunoSEQ multiplex PCR; in TCRdb, only in-frame clones are kept and a portion is missing. This table has several thousand clones, 25% to 40% appearing once. The chain is built from TRBV29-1 and TRBJ1-5, with 9 bases fitting TRBD1. The sequence derives from a human patient who received an intestinal transplant. Sequencing used alloreactive CD4+ T cells from a mixed lymphocyte reaction culture, obtained before intestinal transplant. The subset is: CFSE-low proliferating T cells sorted from roughly six-day pre-transplant mixed lymphocyte reaction (GvH or HvG direction). The CDR3 nucleotides read TGCAGCGTGTCACAGGGGGCCCGGCAGCCCCAGCATTTT. It codes for CSVSQGARQPQHF. Drawing the rest from reference TRBV29-1 and TRBJ1-5, the complete variable domain is SAVISQKPSRDICQRGTSLTIQCQVDSQVTMMFWYRQQPGQSLTLIATANQGSEATYESGFVIDKFPISRPNLTFSTLTVSNMSPEDSSIYLCSVSQGARQPQHFGDGTRLSIL.